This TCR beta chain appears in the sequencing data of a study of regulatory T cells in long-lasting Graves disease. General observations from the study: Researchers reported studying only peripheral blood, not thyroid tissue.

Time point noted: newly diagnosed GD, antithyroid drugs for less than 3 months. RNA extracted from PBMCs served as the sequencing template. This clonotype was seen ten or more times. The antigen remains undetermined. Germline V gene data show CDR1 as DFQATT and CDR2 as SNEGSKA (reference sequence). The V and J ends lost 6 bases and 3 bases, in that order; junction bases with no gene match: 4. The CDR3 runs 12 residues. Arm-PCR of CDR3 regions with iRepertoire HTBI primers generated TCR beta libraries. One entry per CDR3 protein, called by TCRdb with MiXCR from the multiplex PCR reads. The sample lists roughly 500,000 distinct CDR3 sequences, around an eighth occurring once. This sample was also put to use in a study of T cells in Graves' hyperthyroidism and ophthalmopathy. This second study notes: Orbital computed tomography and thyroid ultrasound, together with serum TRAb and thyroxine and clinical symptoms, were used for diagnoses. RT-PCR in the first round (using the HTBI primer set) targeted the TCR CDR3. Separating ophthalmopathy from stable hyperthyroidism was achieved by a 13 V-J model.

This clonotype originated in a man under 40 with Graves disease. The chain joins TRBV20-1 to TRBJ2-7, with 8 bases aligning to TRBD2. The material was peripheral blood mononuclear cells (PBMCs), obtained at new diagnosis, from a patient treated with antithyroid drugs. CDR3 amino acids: CSAERGNYEQYF. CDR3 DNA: TGCAGTGCCGAGCGGGGGAACTACGAGCAGTACTTC.